This TCR beta chain emerged from a study of human T cells and chemical hapten exposure. TCRdb re-derived calls from the 5' RACE reads in MiXCR, one entry per CDR3 protein. The sample comprises 130,000 or so distinct CDR3 sequences, over 3.5% of which are singletons, and more than 1.2% rests with the top ten. Blood, whole and unfractionated, served as the source for total RNA extraction. The CDR3 has 18 residues. V was shortened by 1 base and J by 4 bases, with 20 bases between the two germline ends. Germline V gene sequence: CDR1 SGHDN, CDR2 FVKESK. V usage is TRBV14 and J usage is TRBJ2-4; tentative D call: TRBD2 (5 bases). The receptor was isolated from a female donor in good health. In DNA form, the CDR3 reads TGTGCCAGCAGCCAAGTTGTTCTGGGAGTAATCGAGAAAAACATTCAGTACTTC. Protein sequence: CASSQVVLGVIEKNIQYF.